The clone carrying this T cell receptor beta chain was seen only once. Its antigen is currently unknown. This entry belongs to a study of identifying expanded T cells in peripheral blood. Measured with immunoSEQ multiplex PCR; TCRdb has only the in-frame clones, and not every one. The table lists about 82,000 clones, over 85% of them singletons. Collection occurred without any documented infections or immune events in donors. Points from the study as a whole: Roughly 2-week clone count variance significantly increased as total template count grew.

Input material: blood. The receptor's source is a person between 18 and 75 years old in good health.

The CDR3 DNA sequence: TGTGCCAGCAGTGAAGTCGGCGTTAGCAATCAGCCCCAGCATTTT. Translated, it gives CASSEVGVSNQPQHF. The V call is TRBV6-1, the J call TRBJ1-5; unclear D gene. V was trimmed by 1 base and J by 0 bases, leaving 7 bases between them. CDR3 length equals 15 residues. Germline V gives CDR1 MNHNS, CDR2 SASEGT.